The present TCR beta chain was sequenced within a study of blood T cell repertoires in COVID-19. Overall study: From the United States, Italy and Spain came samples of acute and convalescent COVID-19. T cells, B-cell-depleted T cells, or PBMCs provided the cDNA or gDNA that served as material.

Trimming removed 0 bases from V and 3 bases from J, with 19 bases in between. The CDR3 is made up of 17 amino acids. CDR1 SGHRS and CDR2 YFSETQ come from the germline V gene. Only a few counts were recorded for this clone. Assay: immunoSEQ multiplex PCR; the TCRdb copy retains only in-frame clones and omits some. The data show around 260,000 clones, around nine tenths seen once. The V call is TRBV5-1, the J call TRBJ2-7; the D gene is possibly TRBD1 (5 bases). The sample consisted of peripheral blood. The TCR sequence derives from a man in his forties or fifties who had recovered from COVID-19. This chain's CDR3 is CASSLAGPGQKDYEQYF. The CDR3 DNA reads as TGCGCCAGCAGCTTGGCCGGGCCAGGGCAGAAGGACTACGAGCAGTACTTC.